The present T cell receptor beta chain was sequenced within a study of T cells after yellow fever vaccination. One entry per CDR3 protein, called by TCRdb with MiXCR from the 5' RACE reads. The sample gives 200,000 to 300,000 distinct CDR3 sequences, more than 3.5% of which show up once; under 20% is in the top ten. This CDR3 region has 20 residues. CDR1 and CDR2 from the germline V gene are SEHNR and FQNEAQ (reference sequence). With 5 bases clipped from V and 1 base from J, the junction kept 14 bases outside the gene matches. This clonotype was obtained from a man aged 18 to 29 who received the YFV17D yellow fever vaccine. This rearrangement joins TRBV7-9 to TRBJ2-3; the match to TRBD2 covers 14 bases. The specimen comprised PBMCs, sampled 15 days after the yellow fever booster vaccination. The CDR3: CASSQPQTSGGEEGTDTQYF. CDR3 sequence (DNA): TGTGCCAGCAGCCAGCCGCAGACTAGCGGGGGGGAAGAAGGCACAGATACGCAGTATTTT.